Sequencing of this TCR beta chain was carried out in a study of identical twins. This clonotype was seen at least ten times. TCRdb itself ran the 5' RACE reads through MiXCR, one entry per CDR3 protein. The profile shows around 140,000 distinct CDR3 sequences, under 4.5% of them singletons. This TCR was recovered from a man in his late teens or twenties in good health. The specimen sequenced was memory T cells sorted from blood.

The CDR3 DNA reads as TGCAGCGTTGACGCGGGAGAATACTACAATGAGCAGTTCTTC. Its protein product is CSVDAGEYYNEQFF. V usage is TRBV29-1 and J usage is TRBJ2-1; 7 bases map to TRBD2. V lost 3 bases, J lost 3 bases, and 5 bases stayed unmatched. Germline CDR1 SQVTM, CDR2 ANQGSEA. The length of the CDR3 is 14 residues.